This TCR beta chain was obtained from a study of T cell changes during pregnancy in multiple sclerosis (dated by TCRdb to about 2019). For the wider study: The study looked at changes in the T cell repertoire across pregnancy in women with multiple sclerosis.

Library preparation used the immunoSEQ multiplex PCR assay. The source is immuneACCESS, and TCRdb retained only in-frame sequences with V and J called. Part of the clones is not carried over; for the studies checked, unresolved V genes explain less than half of this, and the remainder is unexplained. The sample data list about 34,000 clones, and roughly 89% of these were observed just once. The ten largest clones represent approximately 3.3% of the sample. About this clone: Its antigen has not been determined. The record has no base qualities; no much larger clone is one base away.

V loses 0 bases of germline sequence and J loses 6 bases, and the interval between the two ends is 12 bases. Spanning cysteine to phenylalanine, the CDR3 consists of 14 amino acids. The sequence is cut down to CDR3 DNA, 42 bases in frame from base 1. The germline V gene encodes CDR1 LGHNA and CDR2 YSLEER. This TCR came from a female donor with multiple sclerosis, enrolled in a pregnancy study. This specimen was CD8+ T cells from peripheral blood mononuclear cells, taken in the third trimester of pregnancy. The chain joins TRBV4-3 to TRBJ2-7; TRBD1 is possibly the D segment (6 matching bases). The DNA is as follows: TGCGCCAGCAGCCAAGACTCAGGGGACGGCGAGCAGTACTTC. Translated, it gives CASSQDSGDGEQYF.